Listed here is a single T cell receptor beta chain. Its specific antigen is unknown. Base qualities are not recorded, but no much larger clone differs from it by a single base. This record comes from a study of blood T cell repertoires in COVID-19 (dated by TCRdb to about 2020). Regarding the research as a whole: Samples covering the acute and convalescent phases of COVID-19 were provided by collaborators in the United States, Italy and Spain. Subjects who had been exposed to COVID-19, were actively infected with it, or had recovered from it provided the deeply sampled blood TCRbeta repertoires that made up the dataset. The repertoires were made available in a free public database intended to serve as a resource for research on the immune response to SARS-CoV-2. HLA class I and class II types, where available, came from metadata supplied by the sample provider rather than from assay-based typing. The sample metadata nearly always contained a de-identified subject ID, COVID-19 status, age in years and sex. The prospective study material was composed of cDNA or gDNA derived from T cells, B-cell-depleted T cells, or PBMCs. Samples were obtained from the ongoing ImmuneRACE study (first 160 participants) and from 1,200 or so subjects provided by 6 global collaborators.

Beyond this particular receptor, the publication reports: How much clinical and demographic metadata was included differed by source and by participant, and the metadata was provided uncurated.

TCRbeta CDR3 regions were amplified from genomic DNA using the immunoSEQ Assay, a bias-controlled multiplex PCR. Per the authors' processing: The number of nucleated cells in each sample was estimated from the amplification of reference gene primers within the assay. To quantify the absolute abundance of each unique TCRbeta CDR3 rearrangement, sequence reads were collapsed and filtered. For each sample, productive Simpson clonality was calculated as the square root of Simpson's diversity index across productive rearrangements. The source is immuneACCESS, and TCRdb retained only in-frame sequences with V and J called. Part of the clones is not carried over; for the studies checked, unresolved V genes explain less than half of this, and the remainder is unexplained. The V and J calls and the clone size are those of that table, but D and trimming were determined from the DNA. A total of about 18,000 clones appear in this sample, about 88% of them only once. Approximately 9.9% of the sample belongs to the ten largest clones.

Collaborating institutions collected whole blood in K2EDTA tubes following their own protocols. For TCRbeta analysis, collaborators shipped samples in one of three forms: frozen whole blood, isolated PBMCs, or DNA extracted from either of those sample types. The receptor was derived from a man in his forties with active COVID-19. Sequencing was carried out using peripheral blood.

Here the CDR3 is given as CSVVQGPTEAFF. The nucleotide sequence is given as TGCAGCGTTGTACAGGGACCCACTGAAGCTTTCTTT. The sequence joins TRBV29-1 to TRBJ1-1; 6 matching bases give a weak D call of TRBD1. CDR1 and CDR2 (SQVTM, ANQGSEA) derive from the germline V gene. Taken from cysteine to phenylalanine, the CDR3 has 12 residues. The retained sequence is limited to the CDR3, 36 bases, with the frame set at the first base. The junction shows trimming of 4 bases on V and 4 bases on J, plus 10 bases between the germline ends.